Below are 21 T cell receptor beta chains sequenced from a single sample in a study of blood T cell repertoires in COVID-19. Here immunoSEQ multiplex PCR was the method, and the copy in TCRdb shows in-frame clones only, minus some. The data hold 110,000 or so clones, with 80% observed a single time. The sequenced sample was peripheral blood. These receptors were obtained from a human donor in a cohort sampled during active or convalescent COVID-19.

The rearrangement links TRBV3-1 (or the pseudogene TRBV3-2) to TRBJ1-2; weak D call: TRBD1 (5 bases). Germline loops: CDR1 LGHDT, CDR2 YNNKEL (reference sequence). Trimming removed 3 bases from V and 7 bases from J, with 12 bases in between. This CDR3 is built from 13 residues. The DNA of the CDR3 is TGTGCCAGCAGCCAGGGGTACGGGGGTGGCTACACCTTC. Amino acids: CASSQGYGGGYTF.

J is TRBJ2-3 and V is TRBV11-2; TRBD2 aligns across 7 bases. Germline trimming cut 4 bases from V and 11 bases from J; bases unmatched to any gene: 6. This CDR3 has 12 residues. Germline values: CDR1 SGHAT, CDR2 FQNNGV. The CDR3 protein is CASSSSGIVQYF. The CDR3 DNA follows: TGTGCCAGCAGCTCCAGCGGGATTGTGCAGTATTTT.

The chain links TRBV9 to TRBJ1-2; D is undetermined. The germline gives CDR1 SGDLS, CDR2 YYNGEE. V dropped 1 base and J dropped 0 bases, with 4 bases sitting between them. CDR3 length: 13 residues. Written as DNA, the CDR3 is TGTGCCAGCAGCGTAATATCTAACTATGGCTACACCTTC. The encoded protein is CASSVISNYGYTF.

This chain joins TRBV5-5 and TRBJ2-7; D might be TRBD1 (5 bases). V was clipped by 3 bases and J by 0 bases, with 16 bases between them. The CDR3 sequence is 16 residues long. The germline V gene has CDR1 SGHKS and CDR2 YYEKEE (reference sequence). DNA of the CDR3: TGTGCCAGCAGCTCACAAGCTTCCAGGGTCTCCTACGAGCAGTACTTC. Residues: CASSSQASRVSYEQYF.

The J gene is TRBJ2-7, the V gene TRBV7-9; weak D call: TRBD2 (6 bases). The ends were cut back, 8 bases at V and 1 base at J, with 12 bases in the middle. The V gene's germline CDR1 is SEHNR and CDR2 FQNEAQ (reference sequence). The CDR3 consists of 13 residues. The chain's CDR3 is CASRGGSSYEQYF. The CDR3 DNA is TGTGCCAGCCGGGGAGGCTCTTCCTACGAGCAGTACTTC.

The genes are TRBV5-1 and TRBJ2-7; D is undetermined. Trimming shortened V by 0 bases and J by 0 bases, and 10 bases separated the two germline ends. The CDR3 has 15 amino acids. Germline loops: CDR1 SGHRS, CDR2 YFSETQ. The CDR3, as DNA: TGCGCCAGCAGCTTGGGCCCAGGCAACTCCTACGAGCAGTACTTC. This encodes CASSLGPGNSYEQYF. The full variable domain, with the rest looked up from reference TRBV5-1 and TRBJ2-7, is KAGVTQTPRYLIKTRGQQVTLSCSPISGHRSVSWYQQTPGQGLQFLFEYFSETQRNKGNFPGRFSGRQFSNSRSEMNVSTLELGDSALYLCASSLGPGNSYEQYFGPGTRLTVT.

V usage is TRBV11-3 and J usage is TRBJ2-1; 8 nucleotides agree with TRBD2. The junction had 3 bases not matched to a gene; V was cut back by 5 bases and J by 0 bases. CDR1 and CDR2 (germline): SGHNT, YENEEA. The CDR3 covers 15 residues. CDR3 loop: CASSPGTSSYNEQFF. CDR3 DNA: TGTGCCAGCAGCCCCGGGACTAGCTCCTACAATGAGCAGTTCTTC.

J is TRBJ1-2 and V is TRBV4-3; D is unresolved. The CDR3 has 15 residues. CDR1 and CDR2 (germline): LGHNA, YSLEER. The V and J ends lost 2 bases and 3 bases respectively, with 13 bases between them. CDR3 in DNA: TGCGCCAGCAGCCAAAACTCCCGGACTTACTATGGCTACACCTTC. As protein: CASSQNSRTYYGYTF.

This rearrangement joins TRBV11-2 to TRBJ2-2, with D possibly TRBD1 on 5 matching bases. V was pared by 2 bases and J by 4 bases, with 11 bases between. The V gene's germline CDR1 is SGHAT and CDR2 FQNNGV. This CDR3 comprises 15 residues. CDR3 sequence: CASSLITGITGELFF. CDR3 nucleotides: TGTGCCAGCAGCTTAATCACAGGAATCACCGGGGAGCTGTTTTTT.

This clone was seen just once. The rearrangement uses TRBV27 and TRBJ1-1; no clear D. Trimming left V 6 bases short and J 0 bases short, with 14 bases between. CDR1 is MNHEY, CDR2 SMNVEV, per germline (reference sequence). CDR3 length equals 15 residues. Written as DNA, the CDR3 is TGTGCCAGCAGCCCCAGACTCAAGATGAACACTGAAGCTTTCTTT. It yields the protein CASSPRLKMNTEAFF.

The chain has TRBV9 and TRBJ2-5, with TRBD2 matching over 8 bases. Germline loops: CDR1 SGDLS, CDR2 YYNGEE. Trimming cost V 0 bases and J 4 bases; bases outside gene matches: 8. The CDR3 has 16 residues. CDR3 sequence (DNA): TGTGCCAGCAGCGTAGGCGGGGGGTTGTTTGGAGAGACCCAGTACTTC. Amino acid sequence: CASSVGGGLFGETQYF.

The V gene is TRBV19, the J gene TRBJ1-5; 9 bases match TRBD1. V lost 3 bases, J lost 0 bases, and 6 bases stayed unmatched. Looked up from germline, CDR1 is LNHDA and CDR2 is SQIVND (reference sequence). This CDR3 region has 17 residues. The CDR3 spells CASSIWTGVDSNQPQHF. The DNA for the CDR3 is TGTGCCAGTAGTATCTGGACAGGGGTCGATAGCAATCAGCCCCAGCATTTT.

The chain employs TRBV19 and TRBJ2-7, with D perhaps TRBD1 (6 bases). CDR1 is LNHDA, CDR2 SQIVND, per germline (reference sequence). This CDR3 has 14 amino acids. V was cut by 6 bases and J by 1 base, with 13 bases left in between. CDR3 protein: CASSNNRVSYEQYF. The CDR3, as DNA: TGTGCCAGTAGCAATAACAGGGTTTCCTACGAGCAGTACTTC.

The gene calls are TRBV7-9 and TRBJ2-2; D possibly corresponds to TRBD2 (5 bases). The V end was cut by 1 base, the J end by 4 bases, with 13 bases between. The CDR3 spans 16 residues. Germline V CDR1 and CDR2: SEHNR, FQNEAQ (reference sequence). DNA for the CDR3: TGTGCCAGCAGCTTAGGTGCCTCGGGAATCACCGGGGAGCTGTTTTTT. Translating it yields CASSLGASGITGELFF.

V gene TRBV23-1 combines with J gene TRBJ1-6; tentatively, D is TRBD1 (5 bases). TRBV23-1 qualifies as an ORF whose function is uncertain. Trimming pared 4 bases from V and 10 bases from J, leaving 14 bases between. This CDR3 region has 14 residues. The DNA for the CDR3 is TGCGCCAGCAGTCCGCCCGGAGGGGACTCACCCCTCCACTTT. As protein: CASSPPGGDSPLHF.

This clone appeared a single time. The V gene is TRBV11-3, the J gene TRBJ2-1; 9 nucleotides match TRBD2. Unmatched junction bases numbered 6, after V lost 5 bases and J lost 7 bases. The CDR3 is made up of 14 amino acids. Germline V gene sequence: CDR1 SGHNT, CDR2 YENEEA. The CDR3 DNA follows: TGTGCCAGCAGCACGGGACTAGCTGGGAATGAGCAGTTCTTC. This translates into CASSTGLAGNEQFF.

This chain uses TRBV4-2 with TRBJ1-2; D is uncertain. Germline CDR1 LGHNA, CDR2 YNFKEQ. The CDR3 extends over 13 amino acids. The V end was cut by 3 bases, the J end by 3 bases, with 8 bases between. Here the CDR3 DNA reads TGTGCCAGCAGCCATGCGGAGGACTATGGCTACACCTTC. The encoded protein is CASSHAEDYGYTF.

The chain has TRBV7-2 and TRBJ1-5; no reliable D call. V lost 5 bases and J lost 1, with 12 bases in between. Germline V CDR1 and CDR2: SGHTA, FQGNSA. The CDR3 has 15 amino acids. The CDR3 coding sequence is TGTGCCAGCAGCGCAACAGCACCCAGCAATCAGCCCCAGCATTTT. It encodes CASSATAPSNQPQHF.

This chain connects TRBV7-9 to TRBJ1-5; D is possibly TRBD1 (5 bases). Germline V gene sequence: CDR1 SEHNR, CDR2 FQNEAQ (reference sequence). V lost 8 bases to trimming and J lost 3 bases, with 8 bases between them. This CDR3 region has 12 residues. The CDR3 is CASGGYNQPQHF. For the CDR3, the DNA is TGTGCCAGCGGGGGGTACAATCAGCCCCAGCATTTT.

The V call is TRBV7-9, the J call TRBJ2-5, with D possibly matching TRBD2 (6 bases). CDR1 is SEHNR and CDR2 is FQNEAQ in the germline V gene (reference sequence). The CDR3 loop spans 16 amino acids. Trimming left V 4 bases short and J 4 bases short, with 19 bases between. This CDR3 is CASSSTPGSGSETQYF. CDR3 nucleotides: TGTGCCAGCAGCTCCACTCCGGGTAGCGGTTCAGAGACCCAGTACTTC.

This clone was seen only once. CDR3 DNA sequence: TGTGCCAGCGGCCCACTAGCGGGGGCTATCTACGAGCAGTACTTC. This gives the protein CASGPLAGAIYEQYF. The chain joins TRBV9 to TRBJ2-7; TRBD2 aligns across 11 bases. There are 15 residues in the CDR3. Germline lookup yields CDR1 SGDLS and CDR2 YYNGEE. V lost 7 bases and J lost 3; bases outside the gene matches: 9.